There are many counts of the clone carrying this T cell receptor beta chain. What it binds is unknown. RNA transcripts served as the template for amplifying TCR beta CDR3 regions. The HTBI primer set was used in a first-round RT-PCR of the TCR CDR3. TCRdb called the multiplex PCR reads again in MiXCR, with one record for every CDR3 protein. The repertoire consists of approximately 600,000 distinct CDR3 sequences, with around 21% occurring once and the leading ten covering about 35%. Germline lookup yields CDR1 MDHEN and CDR2 SYDVKM. V lost 4 bases, J lost 4 bases, and 7 bases lay in between. The CDR3 loop spans 13 amino acids. The record originates from a study of T cells in Graves' hyperthyroidism and ophthalmopathy. Across the whole study: Blood from the periphery was taken at initial diagnosis, before any treatment. The study, taken as a whole, reports: Among clonotypes expanded in thyroid above 0.001, most were also found in blood.

The sample taken for sequencing was blood. The source is a man aged 30 to 39 with Graves' ophthalmopathy. This chain uses TRBV28 with TRBJ2-2, with D unclear. The CDR3 spells CASSWRTTGELFF. The DNA of the CDR3 is TGTGCCAGCAGTTGGAGAACCACCGGGGAGCTGTTTTTT.